Given below is one TCR beta chain in context. Its specificity is unknown. Other DNA sequences of this sample code for an identical CDR3. The data are from a study of T cell responses to AZD1222 COVID-19 vaccine. General study points: Reports say nearly half of spike-specific TCRs go after unmutated variant regions. In all cases, repertoires were sampled only after the peak T cell response. Among those given AZD1222, only 5 to 7 were seropositive at baseline. Once two AZD1222 doses were given, Spike-specific TCR breadth and depth went up.

The CDR3 covers 14 residues. V lost 4 bases and J lost 4, with 12 bases in between. Germline V gene data show CDR1 as SGHRS and CDR2 as YFSETQ. Assay: immunoSEQ multiplex PCR; the TCRdb copy retains only in-frame clones and omits some. The table has 150,000 to 200,000 clones, 90% to 95% seen once. This receptor was identified in an adult who received the AZD1222 COVID-19 vaccine. This sample comprised peripheral blood, obtained 28 days after the second AZD1222 dose. The gene calls are TRBV5-1 and TRBJ1-3; tentatively, D is TRBD1 (5 bases). CDR3 nucleotide sequence: TGCGCCAGCAGCGGGGGGACGGGCGGAAACACCATATATTTT. It is translated as CASSGGTGGNTIYF. The entire variable domain, with the rest obtained from reference TRBV5-1 and TRBJ1-3, is as follows: KAGVTQTPRYLIKTRGQQVTLSCSPISGHRSVSWYQQTPGQGLQFLFEYFSETQRNKGNFPGRFSGRQFSNSRSEMNVSTLELGDSALYLCASSGGTGGNTIYFGEGSWLTVV.